Detailed here is one T cell receptor beta chain. Its matching antigen is unknown. These data come from a study of Ad26.COV2.S vaccination and SARS-CoV-2 variants. Whole-study findings and limits: CD8+ and CD4+ T cells specific for spike reportedly responded with substantial breadth after vaccination.

V lost 2 bases to trimming and J lost 6 bases, with 32 bases between them. CDR3 length: 21 residues. Described treatment: some 19 received Ad26.COV2.S at low or high dose, single or two shots; five or six received placebo; per-sample allocation not given. Each sample was drawn 63 days after the first injection (of vaccine or placebo). Clones were read by immunoSEQ multiplex PCR, and TCRdb kept only the in-frame ones, dropping some. This table has about 450,000 clones, roughly nine tenths appearing once. J is TRBJ2-4 and V is TRBV23-1, with D possibly matching TRBD1 (7 bases). TRBV23-1 is given ORF status, its function remaining uncertain. Sequencing used peripheral blood, obtained in a trial of Ad26.COV2.S vaccine versus placebo. The clonotype originates from a person aged 18-65 years who received the Ad26.COV2.S COVID-19 vaccine or a placebo. The CDR3 DNA is TGCGCCAGCAGTCAACCCCCCGAGGCCAGGGGGGAAACCTACGGGGGAAACATTCAGTACTTC. Translated, it gives CASSQPPEARGETYGGNIQYF.